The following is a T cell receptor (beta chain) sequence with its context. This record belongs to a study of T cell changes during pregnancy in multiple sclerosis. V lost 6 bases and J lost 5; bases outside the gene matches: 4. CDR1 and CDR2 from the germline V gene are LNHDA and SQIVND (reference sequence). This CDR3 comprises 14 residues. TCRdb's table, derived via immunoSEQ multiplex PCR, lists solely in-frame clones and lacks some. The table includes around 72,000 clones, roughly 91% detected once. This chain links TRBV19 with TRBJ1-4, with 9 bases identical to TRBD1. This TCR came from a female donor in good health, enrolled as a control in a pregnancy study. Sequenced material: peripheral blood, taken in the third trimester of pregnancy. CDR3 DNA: TGTGCCAGTAGAGACGACAGGGGGAATGAAAAACTGTTTTTT. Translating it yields CASRDDRGNEKLFF.